The rows below give T cell receptor beta chains drawn from one sample of a study of HIV-infected patients and healthy controls. TCRdb processed the 5' RACE reads anew with MiXCR; each CDR3 protein has one entry. This table has tens of thousands of distinct CDR3 sequences, approximately 16% appearing once. The sample consisted of CD4+ T cells from blood. The receptors shown here come from a human donor in good health. The CDR3 runs from the conserved cysteine through the conserved F or W. The D gene is left open where the match is weak. Expanded clones are given a class, and other clones once, few, many or no size at all.

cdr3_aa | cdr3_nt | j_call | d_call | clone_size | v_call
CASRRLGSGTDTQYF | TGTGCCAGCAGACGACTAGGCTCCGGCACAGATACGCAGTATTTT | TRBJ2-3 | - | many | TRBV6-5
CATSAPGVDYGYTF | TGTGCCACCAGTGCCCCGGGAGTGGACTATGGCTACACCTTC | TRBJ1-2 | - | - | TRBV24-1
CASSQQGVKTYEQYF | TGTGCCAGCAGTCAACAGGGGGTCAAGACCTACGAGCAGTACTTC | TRBJ2-7 | TRBD1 | few | TRBV7-8
CASSPGPGTGESEGYTF | TGTGCCAGCAGCCCAGGGCCAGGGACAGGCGAATCAGAAGGCTACACCTTC | TRBJ1-2 | TRBD1 | - | TRBV7-2
CSAKQRGNTEAFF | TGCAGCGCAAAACAGAGGGGGAACACTGAAGCTTTCTTT | TRBJ1-1 | - | few | TRBV29-1
CSVDFRVGSGYTF | TGCAGCGTTGATTTTAGGGTAGGGAGTGGCTACACCTTC | TRBJ1-2 | - | - | TRBV29-1
CASSLRQGNSPLHF | TGTGCCAGCAGCCTAAGGCAGGGGAATTCACCCCTCCACTTT | TRBJ1-6 | - | many | TRBV12-3/TRBV12-4
CASRGGMFVTTDTQYF | TGTGCCAGCAGGGGAGGGATGTTTGTGACAACAGATACGCAGTATTTT | TRBJ2-3 | TRBD2 | - | TRBV6-5
CASSLWLGDDNEQFF | TGCGCCAGCAGCTTGTGGTTGGGGGATGACAATGAGCAGTTCTTC | TRBJ2-1 | - | many | TRBV5-1
CASSPGQDTQYF | TGTGCCAGCAGCCCCGGACAAGATACGCAGTATTTT | TRBJ2-3 | - | - | TRBV11-2
CACQPMGGRNTEAFF | TGTGCCTGCCAACCAATGGGAGGGCGGAACACTGAAGCTTTCTTT | TRBJ1-1 | - | - | TRBV30
CASSLGGASNQPQHF | TGTGCCAGCAGTTTGGGGGGCGCGAGCAATCAGCCCCAGCATTTT | TRBJ1-5 | - | few | TRBV12-3/TRBV12-4
CASSYPPTNQPQHF | TGTGCCAGCAGCTACCCCCCGACTAATCAGCCCCAGCATTTT | TRBJ1-5 | - | few | TRBV7-2
CATSSAGGRYEQYF | TGTGCCACCAGCTCAGCGGGAGGTCGGTACGAGCAGTACTTC | TRBJ2-7 | TRBD2 | - | TRBV15
CARSTGKNTEAFF | TGTGCCCGATCGACAGGAAAGAACACTGAAGCTTTCTTT | TRBJ1-1 | - | - | TRBV30
CSATTGGLAGELFF | TGCAGTGCTACTACAGGGGGATTGGCCGGGGAGCTGTTTTTT | TRBJ2-2 | TRBD1 | - | TRBV20-1
CASSFMRTGGDLKETQYF | TGTGCCAGCAGCTTCATGAGGACAGGGGGCGATCTAAAAGAGACCCAGTACTTC | TRBJ2-5 | TRBD1 | few | TRBV11-2
CAISRPGTSPAVGNTQYF | TGTGCCATCAGCAGACCCGGGACTAGCCCTGCAGTCGGGAATACGCAGTATTTT | TRBJ2-3 | TRBD2 | many | TRBV10-3
CASSIGTGVTEQYF | TGTGCCAGCTCCATCGGGACAGGGGTAACCGAGCAGTACTTC | TRBJ2-7 | TRBD1 | few | TRBV18
CASSQQRFRGYTF | TGTGCCAGCAGTCAGCAGCGCTTTCGGGGCTACACCTTC | TRBJ1-2 | - | - | TRBV6-5
CASSSGRTLDRADTQYF | TGTGCCAGCAGTTCGGGCAGGACCCTCGATCGCGCAGATACGCAGTATTTT | TRBJ2-3 | - | - | TRBV6-5
CATSDPRQGYEKLFF | TGTGCCACCAGTGATCCTCGACAGGGGTATGAAAAACTGTTTTTT | TRBJ1-4 | TRBD1 | - | TRBV24-1
CASSYPQGSVNTEAFF | TGTGCCAGCAGTTACCCACAGGGATCAGTGAACACTGAAGCTTTCTTT | TRBJ1-1 | - | few | TRBV6-2/TRBV6-3
CASSYSGLADHTGELFF | TGTGCCAGCAGTTACTCGGGGCTAGCGGACCACACCGGGGAGCTGTTTTTT | TRBJ2-2 | TRBD2 | few | TRBV6-6
CASSSTDPGELFF | TGTGCCAGCAGTTCAACCGACCCCGGGGAGCTGTTTTTT | TRBJ2-2 | - | many | TRBV12-3/TRBV12-4
CASSQEGASGSFETQYF | TGTGCCAGCAGCCAAGAAGGGGCTAGCGGGAGTTTTGAGACCCAGTACTTC | TRBJ2-5 | TRBD2 | - | TRBV4-2
CASLTTAGAYEQYF | TGTGCCAGCTTGACCACGGCAGGCGCCTACGAGCAGTACTTC | TRBJ2-7 | - | - | TRBV18
CSAAPGSYNSPLHF | TGCAGTGCCGCTCCGGGTTCCTATAATTCACCCCTCCACTTT | TRBJ1-6 | - | few | TRBV20-1
CASSRFSGRSPYNEQFF | TGTGCCAGCAGCCGGTTTAGCGGGAGGTCCCCCTACAATGAGCAGTTCTTC | TRBJ2-1 | TRBD2 | few | TRBV3-1
CASGKQGPRTEAFF | TGTGCCAGCGGTAAACAAGGGCCCAGGACTGAAGCTTTCTTT | TRBJ1-1 | - | - | TRBV14
CASSRRDSSGDNEQFF | TGTGCCAGCAGCAGAAGGGACTCCAGCGGGGACAATGAGCAGTTCTTC | TRBJ2-1 | TRBD2 | many | TRBV11-2
CASSWIGLTDTQYF | TGTGCCAGCAGTTGGATAGGGCTCACAGATACGCAGTATTTT | TRBJ2-3 | - | - | TRBV27